The 18 T cell receptor beta chains below come from one sample, sequenced in a study of regulatory T cells in long-lasting Graves disease. Time point noted: newly diagnosed GD, antithyroid drugs for less than 3 months. RNA extracted from PBMCs served as the sequencing template. Relying on iRepertoire HTBI primers and Arm-PCR of CDR3 regions, the team built TCR beta libraries. MiXCR, run by TCRdb on the multiplex PCR reads, gives a single entry per CDR3 protein. The sample consists of under 300,000 distinct CDR3 sequences, 20% of them appearing once. Sequenced here: peripheral blood mononuclear cells (PBMCs), sampled at new diagnosis, from a patient treated with antithyroid drugs. Receptor source: a female donor with Graves disease.

Comments on this clonotype: A read error likely explains this, since a far larger clone differs by one base. The chain has TRBV7-9 and TRBJ2-1; possibly TRBD2 for D (5 bases). This CDR3 has 15 residues. Germline V gene data show CDR1 as SEHNR and CDR2 as FQNEAQ (reference sequence). The CDR3 is CASSQGINPGNGQFF. The CDR3 DNA reads as TGTGCCAGCAGCCAAGGAATTAATCCGGGGAATGGGCAGTTCTTC.

In this sample, this clonotype turned up many times. The chain has TRBV28 and TRBJ1-1; the D gene is possibly TRBD1 (6 bases). Germline V gene sequence: CDR1 MDHEN, CDR2 SYDVKM. V shed 2 bases and J shed 6 bases, with 13 bases lying between them. The CDR3 length is 14 residues. This CDR3 reads CASSLQGNVAEAFF. The CDR3 bases are TGTGCCAGCAGTTTACAGGGGAATGTGGCTGAAGCTTTCTTT.

This clonotype appeared many times. The rearrangement links TRBV11-1 to TRBJ2-7; the D is unclear. CDR3 length: 13 amino acids. CDR1 is SGHAT and CDR2 is FQDESV in the germline V gene (reference sequence). With 3 bases removed from V and 6 bases from J, the gap between germline ends came to 12 bases. For the CDR3, the DNA is TGTGCCAGCAGCTTCATGTGGACGAGCGAGCAGTACTTC. Protein product: CASSFMWTSEQYF.

Ten or more counts support this clonotype. The chain uses TRBV5-5 and TRBJ2-2; D is undetermined. V lost 1 base, J lost 0 bases, and 7 bases lay in between. Germline values: CDR1 SGHKS, CDR2 YYEKEE (reference sequence). The CDR3 spans 15 residues. CDR3 amino acids: CASSLLGANTGELFF. CDR3 coding DNA: TGTGCCAGCAGCTTGTTAGGTGCGAACACCGGGGAGCTGTTTTTT. The entire variable domain, with the rest obtained from reference TRBV5-5 and TRBJ2-2, is as follows: DAGVTQSPTHLIKTRGQQVTLRCSPISGHKSVSWYQQVLGQGPQFIFQYYEKEERGRGNFPDRFSARQFPNYSSELNVNALLLGDSALYLCASSLLGANTGELFFGEGSRLTVL.

Remarks on this clonotype: A far larger clone is one nucleotide away, so this likely arose from a read error. The V and J genes are TRBV11-3 and TRBJ2-1, with D uncertain. The J call is in doubt because the DNA end fits TRBJ2-3 better. Per germline, CDR1 SGHNT and CDR2 YENEEA. This CDR3 spans 13 amino acids. This CDR3 is CASGLGRGTVQYF. CDR3 nucleotides: TGTGCCAGCGGCTTAGGTCGAGGCACGGTGCAGTATTTT.

This clonotype has at least ten counts. The V and J genes are TRBV30 and TRBJ1-5; 9 nucleotides match TRBD1. This CDR3 is 14 amino acids long. Germline V gives CDR1 GTSNPN, CDR2 SVGIG (reference sequence). After removal of 0 bases from V and 5 bases from J, the junction contained 2 bases not matched to a gene. The CDR3 is CAWSVDRGDQPQHF. In DNA form, the CDR3 reads TGTGCCTGGAGTGTTGACAGGGGGGATCAGCCCCAGCATTTT. The variable domain in full, with the rest retrieved from reference TRBV30 and TRBJ1-5, is SQTIHQWPATLVQPVGSPLSLECTVEGTSNPNLYWYRQAAGRGLQLLFYSVGIGQISSEVPQNLSASRPQDRQFILSSKKLLLSDSGFYLCAWSVDRGDQPQHFGDGTRLSIL.

This clonotype has a count of ten or more. The chain joins TRBV6-1 to TRBJ1-1, with a possible D match to TRBD1 (5 bases). This CDR3 is 13 amino acids long. Looked up from germline, CDR1 is MNHNS and CDR2 is SASEGT. V was pared by 5 bases and J by 8 bases, with 15 bases between. CDR3 coding DNA: TGTGCCAGCAGTAAGAGACAGCGTTGGGAAGCTTTCTTT. It translates to CASSKRQRWEAFF.

The table lists this clonotype with many counts. The V and J genes are TRBV12-3 or TRBV12-4 and TRBJ2-3, with no clear D. V was pared by 8 bases and J by 6 bases, with 12 bases between. This CDR3 region has 12 residues. CDR3 loop: CASGGLADTQYF. CDR3 coding DNA: TGTGCCAGCGGTGGGTTGGCGGATACGCAGTATTTT.

This clonotype was seen many times. V gene TRBV5-1 combines with J gene TRBJ2-1, with TRBD2 matching over 14 bases. The CDR3 totals 15 residues. Germline assignment: CDR1 SGHRS and CDR2 YFSETQ. V shed 4 bases, J shed 9 bases, and the junction held 6 bases outside the gene matches. The CDR3 spells CASSLGTSGRIEQFF. DNA of the CDR3: TGCGCCAGCAGCCTAGGGACTAGCGGGAGAATTGAGCAGTTCTTC.

This clonotype has ten or more counts. The chain uses TRBV27 and TRBJ2-7, with 8 nucleotides matching TRBD1. From germline, CDR1 is MNHEY and CDR2 SMNVEV (reference sequence). Unmatched junction bases numbered 9, after V lost 5 bases and J lost 3 bases. The CDR3 consists of 15 residues. This CDR3 reads CASSPTGQVFYEQYF. CDR3 nucleotide sequence: TGTGCCAGCAGTCCCACGGGACAGGTTTTCTACGAGCAGTACTTC.

The sample holds many counts of this clonotype. The rearrangement joins TRBV6-1 to TRBJ2-7, with D perhaps TRBD2 (5 bases). Germline V gene lookup returns CDR1 MNHNS and CDR2 SASEGT. The CDR3 contains 15 residues. V was shortened by 4 bases and J by 0 bases, with 13 bases between the two germline ends. The CDR3 bases are TGTGCCAGCAGTGGCTGGACGGGAAGCTCCTACGAGCAGTACTTC. Protein product: CASSGWTGSSYEQYF.

This clonotype appeared many times. The genes are TRBV7-2 and TRBJ2-2; weak D call: TRBD1 (6 bases). In germline, CDR1 is SGHTA, CDR2 FQGNSA. V lost 6 bases and J 2 bases, leaving 10 bases between the germline ends. The CDR3 totals 14 residues. CDR3 bases: TGTGCCAGCAGACAGGGACCCAACACCGGGGAGCTGTTTTTT. It specifies CASRQGPNTGELFF.

This clonotype was seen many times. The V gene is TRBV15, the J gene TRBJ1-3, with unresolved D. CDR1 and CDR2 from the germline V gene are LNHNV and YYDKDF (reference sequence). The CDR3 sequence is 15 residues long. V was pared by 1 base and J by 0 bases, with 7 bases between. CDR3: CATSRATRSGNTIYF. The DNA of the CDR3 is TGTGCCACCAGCAGAGCTACGCGCTCTGGAAACACCATATATTTT.

There are many counts of this clonotype. One end of the junction does not line up with germline, which may come from a read error. V gene TRBV24-1 combines with J gene TRBJ2-7, with D possibly being TRBD2 (5 bases). The CDR3 covers 17 residues. Germline V gene lookup returns CDR1 KGHDR and CDR2 SFDVKD. The CDR3: CTTSDPSSSRGTYEQYF. The DNA for the CDR3 is TGTACCACCAGTGATCCTTCTAGCAGCCGAGGGACCTACGAGCAGTACTTC.

The V gene is TRBV2, the J gene TRBJ2-1; D might be TRBD2 (7 bases). Looked up from germline, CDR1 is SNHLY and CDR2 is FYNNEI. The CDR3 length is 15 residues. V was cut by 2 bases and J by 8 bases, with 16 bases left in between. The CDR3 DNA sequence: TGTGCCAGCAGTGAATGGGCAGGGGCGGGGGATGAGCAGTTCTTC. Translated, it gives CASSEWAGAGDEQFF.

This clonotype has a count of ten or more. This rearrangement joins TRBV12-3 or TRBV12-4 to TRBJ1-2, with D perhaps matching TRBD1 (5 bases). This CDR3 spans 14 amino acids. Between the trimmed V and J ends, which lost 5 bases and 3 bases, there was a span of 13 bases. The CDR3 protein is CASSPSSGYYGYTF. The CDR3 DNA follows: TGTGCCAGCAGTCCTTCTTCAGGGTACTATGGCTACACCTTC.

Many counts were recorded for this clonotype. V gene TRBV19 combines with J gene TRBJ1-1; 8 bases line up with TRBD1. J was trimmed by 4 bases and V by 6 bases; bases with no gene match: 13. From germline, CDR1 is LNHDA and CDR2 SQIVND (reference sequence). The CDR3 loop spans 16 amino acids. The CDR3 DNA reads TGTGCCAGTAGCGGCGGACAGGGATGGAAGAGCACTGAAGCTTTCTTT. Protein sequence: CASSGGQGWKSTEAFF.

This clonotype has a count of ten or more. The genes are TRBV5-5 and TRBJ1-1; D remains unclear. V was clipped by 5 bases and J by 3 bases, with 14 bases between them. CDR3 length equals 14 residues. Germline CDR1 and CDR2: SGHKS and YYEKEE (reference sequence). The DNA for the CDR3 is TGTGCCAGCAGGTCTGGGTGGAGAGACACTGAAGCTTTCTTT. Its translation: CASRSGWRDTEAFF.